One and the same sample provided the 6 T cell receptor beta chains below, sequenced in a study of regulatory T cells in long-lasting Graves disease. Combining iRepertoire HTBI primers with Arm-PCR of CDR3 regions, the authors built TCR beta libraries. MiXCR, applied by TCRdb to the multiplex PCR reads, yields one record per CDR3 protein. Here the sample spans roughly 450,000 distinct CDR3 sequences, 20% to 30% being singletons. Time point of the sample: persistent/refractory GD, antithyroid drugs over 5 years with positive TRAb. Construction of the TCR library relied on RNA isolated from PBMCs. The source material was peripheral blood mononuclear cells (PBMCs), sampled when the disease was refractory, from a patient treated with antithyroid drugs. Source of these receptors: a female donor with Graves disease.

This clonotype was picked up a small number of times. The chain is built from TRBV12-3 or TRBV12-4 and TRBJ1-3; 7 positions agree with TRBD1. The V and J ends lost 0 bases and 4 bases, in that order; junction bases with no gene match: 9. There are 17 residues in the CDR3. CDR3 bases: TGTGCCAGCAGTTTAGCGGGAGGGGGCAGAGCCGGAAACACCATATATTTT. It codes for CASSLAGGGRAGNTIYF.

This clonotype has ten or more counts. The CDR3 protein is CASSALAASSNQPQHF. The CDR3 coding sequence is TGTGCCAGCAGTGCCTTGGCGGCTTCTAGCAATCAGCCCCAGCATTTT. The V and J genes are TRBV6-1 and TRBJ1-5, with no clear D. The V end was cut by 4 bases, the J end by 0 bases, with 13 bases between. The CDR3 spans 16 residues. Germline V gene sequence: CDR1 MNHNS, CDR2 SASEGT.

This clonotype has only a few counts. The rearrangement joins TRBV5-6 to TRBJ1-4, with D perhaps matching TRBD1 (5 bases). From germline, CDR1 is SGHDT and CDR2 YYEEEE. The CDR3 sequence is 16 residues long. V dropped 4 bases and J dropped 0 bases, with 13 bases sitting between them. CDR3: CASSRGVRATNEKLFF. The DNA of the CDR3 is TGTGCCAGCAGCCGAGGGGTGAGAGCAACTAATGAAAAACTGTTTTTT.

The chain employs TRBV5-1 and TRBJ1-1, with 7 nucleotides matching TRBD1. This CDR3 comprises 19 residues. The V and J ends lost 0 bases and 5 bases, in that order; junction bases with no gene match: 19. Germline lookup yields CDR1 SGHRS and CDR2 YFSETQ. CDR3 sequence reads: CASSLEKDRVRGWTTEAFF. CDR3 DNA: TGCGCCAGCAGCTTGGAAAAAGACAGGGTTCGAGGGTGGACTACTGAAGCTTTCTTT.

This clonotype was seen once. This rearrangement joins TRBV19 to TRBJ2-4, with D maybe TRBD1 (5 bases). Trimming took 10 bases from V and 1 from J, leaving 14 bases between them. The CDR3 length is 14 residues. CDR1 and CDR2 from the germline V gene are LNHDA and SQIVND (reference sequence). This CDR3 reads CATTPGLAKNIQYF. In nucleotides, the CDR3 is TGTGCCACCACCCCAGGGCTCGCCAAAAACATTCAGTACTTC.

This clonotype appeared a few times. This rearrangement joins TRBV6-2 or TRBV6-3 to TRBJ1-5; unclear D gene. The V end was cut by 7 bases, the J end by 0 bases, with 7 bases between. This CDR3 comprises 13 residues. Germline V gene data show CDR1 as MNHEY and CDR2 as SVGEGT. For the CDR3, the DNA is TGTGCCAGCAATCGGGATAGCAATCAGCCCCAGCATTTT. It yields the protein CASNRDSNQPQHF.